The source of this T cell receptor beta chain is a study of CD8 T cells in ankylosing spondylitis. Study results and limitations: Characteristic, it appeared, of ankylosing spondylitis blood was a TCR beta motif of about eight highly homologous variants. In ankylosing spondylitis patients, matched synovial fluid reportedly showed significant enrichment of disease-linked clones. Both synovial fluid and blood in reactive arthritis had previously been reported to carry some motif variants.

The germline CDR1 and CDR2 sequences are DFQATT and SNEGSKA (reference sequence). The CDR3 is made up of 14 amino acids. V was pared by 2 bases and J by 5 bases, with 5 bases of the junction left unmatched. Many counts were recorded for this clonotype. Antigen specificity is unknown. Quantitative 5'-RACE was performed with molecular barcodes, and it yielded the TCR beta libraries. TCRdb recomputed calls from the 5' RACE reads with MiXCR, one row per CDR3 protein. The sample has some 95,000 distinct CDR3 sequences, around 9.4% seen once. This TCR was sampled from a male donor with ankylosing spondylitis or in good health (not recorded which). The sequenced sample was blood, either unsorted or a sorted T cell fraction (not recorded which). The chain is built from TRBV20-1 and TRBJ2-5, with 10 nucleotides matching TRBD2. CDR3 nucleotide sequence: TGCAGTGCTAGACCTAGCGGGGGCAGGGAGACCCAGTACTTC. Encoded protein: CSARPSGGRETQYF.